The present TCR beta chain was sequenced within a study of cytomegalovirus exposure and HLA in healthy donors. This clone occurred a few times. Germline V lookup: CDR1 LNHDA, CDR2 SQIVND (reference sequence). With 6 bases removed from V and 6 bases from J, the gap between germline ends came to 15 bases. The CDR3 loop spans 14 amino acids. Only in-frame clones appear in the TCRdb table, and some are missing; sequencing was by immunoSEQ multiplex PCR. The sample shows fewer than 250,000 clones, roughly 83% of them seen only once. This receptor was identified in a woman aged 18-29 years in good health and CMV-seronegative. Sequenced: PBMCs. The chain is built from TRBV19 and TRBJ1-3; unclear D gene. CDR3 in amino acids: CASRPEPSVNTIYF. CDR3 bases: TGTGCCAGTAGGCCGGAACCTTCCGTAAACACCATATATTTT.